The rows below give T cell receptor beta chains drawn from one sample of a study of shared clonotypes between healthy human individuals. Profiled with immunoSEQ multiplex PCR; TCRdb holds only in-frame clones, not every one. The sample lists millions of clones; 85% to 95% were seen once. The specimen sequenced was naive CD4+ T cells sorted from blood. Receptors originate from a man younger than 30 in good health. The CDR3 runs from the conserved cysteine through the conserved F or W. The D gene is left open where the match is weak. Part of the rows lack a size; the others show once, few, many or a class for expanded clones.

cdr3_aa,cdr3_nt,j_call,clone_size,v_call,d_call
CASSPSGAPYEQYF,TGCGCCAGCAGCCCCAGCGGGGCTCCCTACGAGCAGTACTTC,TRBJ2-7,-,TRBV5-1,TRBD2
CATRTGGDYGYTF,TGTGCCACTCGGACAGGGGGAGACTATGGCTACACCTTC,TRBJ1-2,-,TRBV10-3,TRBD1
CAWRGSSVETQYF,TGTGCCTGGAGAGGGTCCAGCGTGGAGACCCAGTACTTC,TRBJ2-5,-,TRBV30,-
CASSSPGSGRYEQYF,TGTGCCAGCAGTTCCCCGGGAAGCGGGAGATACGAGCAGTACTTC,TRBJ2-7,-,TRBV6-6,TRBD2
CASSQGRSFYEQYF,TGCGCCAGCAGCCAAGGTCGCAGCTTTTACGAGCAGTACTTC,TRBJ2-7,-,TRBV4-1,-
CASSYSWGGETQYF,TGTGCCAGCAGTTACTCGTGGGGGGGGGAGACCCAGTACTTC,TRBJ2-5,-,TRBV6-5,TRBD2
CASSPGTTSYEQYF,TGTGCCAGCTCACCCGGGACTACTTCCTACGAGCAGTACTTC,TRBJ2-7,-,TRBV18,TRBD2
CASSDTTGVGNQPQHF,TGTGCCAGCAGTGATACGACAGGGGTTGGCAATCAGCCCCAGCATTTT,TRBJ1-5,once,TRBV2,TRBD1
CATSQGQGKLEKLFF,TGTGCCACCAGTCAGGGACAGGGGAAGTTGGAAAAACTGTTTTTT,TRBJ1-4,-,TRBV15,TRBD1
CASSGRIEDTGELFF,TGTGCCAGTAGCGGACGGATTGAAGACACCGGGGAGCTGTTTTTT,TRBJ2-2,-,TRBV19,-
CASSLLGTARAHSNQPQHF,TGCGCCAGCAGCTTGCTAGGGACAGCCCGGGCCCATAGCAATCAGCCCCAGCATTTT,TRBJ1-5,-,TRBV5-1,TRBD1
CASSSIALGTNTGELFF,TGCGCCAGCAGCTCGATAGCGTTGGGGACAAACACCGGGGAGCTGTTTTTT,TRBJ2-2,-,TRBV5-1,-
CASSLPPGPNSGANVLTF,TGTGCCAGCAGCTTACCTCCTGGACCGAACTCTGGGGCCAACGTCCTGACTTTC,TRBJ2-6,-,TRBV7-6,-
CASSQGLTETQYF,TGCGCCAGCAGCCAGGGCCTCACGGAGACCCAGTACTTC,TRBJ2-5,-,TRBV4-1,-
CASSLRGADTEAFF,TGCGCCAGCAGCTTACGGGGGGCGGACACTGAAGCTTTCTTT,TRBJ1-1,-,TRBV5-1,-
CAWSSRADGELFF,TGTGCCTGGAGTAGCAGGGCGGACGGGGAGCTGTTTTTT,TRBJ2-2,-,TRBV30,-
CASSPRSTGLAEAFF,TGTGCCAGCTCACCAAGGTCGACAGGGTTGGCTGAAGCTTTCTTT,TRBJ1-1,-,TRBV18,TRBD1
CAISEFQGVGNQPQHF,TGTGCCATCAGTGAGTTTCAGGGGGTAGGCAATCAGCCCCAGCATTTT,TRBJ1-5,-,TRBV10-3,TRBD1
CASSLGTSANTGELFF,TGTGCCAGCAGCTTGGGGACATCCGCGAACACCGGGGAGCTGTTTTTT,TRBJ2-2,-,TRBV5-6,-
CASRMTGNTDTQYF,TGTGCCAGTAGAATGACAGGGAACACAGATACGCAGTATTTT,TRBJ2-3,once,TRBV19,TRBD1
CASSLRDREPTYGYTF,TGTGCCAGCAGTCTCCGGGACAGGGAACCCACCTATGGCTACACCTTC,TRBJ1-2,-,TRBV28,TRBD1
CASSLTERGFQETQYF,TGTGCCAGCAGTTTAACAGAGCGGGGGTTCCAAGAGACCCAGTACTTC,TRBJ2-5,-,TRBV6-6,TRBD2
CASSLGGPTDTQYF,TGCGCCAGCAGCTTAGGCGGGCCCACAGATACGCAGTATTTT,TRBJ2-3,-,TRBV5-1,-
CASSPSGGQETQYF,TGTGCCAGCAGCCCTAGCGGGGGACAAGAGACCCAGTACTTC,TRBJ2-5,-,TRBV9,TRBD2
CASSFLHEQFF,TGTGCCAGCAGCTTTCTTCATGAGCAGTTCTTC,TRBJ2-1,-,TRBV5-6,-
CASSSRTDTQYF,TGTGCCAGCAGCTCCCGCACAGATACGCAGTATTTT,TRBJ2-3,-,TRBV7-2,-
CASSYFPQSREGTDTQYF,TGTGCCAGCAGCTACTTCCCCCAGAGCCGGGAAGGCACAGATACGCAGTATTTT,TRBJ2-3,-,TRBV7-9,-
CASSLLAMWTGDAGELFF,TGTGCCAGCAGCTTATTGGCCATGTGGACAGGGGATGCCGGGGAGCTGTTTTTT,TRBJ2-2,-,TRBV7-9,TRBD1
CAWRGVIGYTF,TGTGCCTGGAGGGGGGTAATTGGCTACACCTTC,TRBJ1-2,-,TRBV30,-
CASSPGTVREKLFF,TGTGCCAGCTCACCAGGGACAGTGCGAGAAAAACTGTTTTTT,TRBJ1-4,-,TRBV18,TRBD1
CASSSRTSSYSPLHF,TGTGCCAGCAGCTCAAGAACTTCGAGTTATTCACCCCTCCACTTT,TRBJ1-6,-,TRBV28,-
CASSDRGFFYEQYF,TGTGCCAGCAGTGACAGGGGCTTCTTCTACGAGCAGTACTTC,TRBJ2-7,once,TRBV27,TRBD1
CASMSPDYEQYF,TGTGCCAGTATGAGCCCAGACTACGAGCAGTACTTC,TRBJ2-7,-,TRBV19,-
CASSHPGAGGTYEQYF,TGCGCCAGCAGCCACCCTGGGGCAGGGGGAACCTACGAGCAGTACTTC,TRBJ2-7,once,TRBV4-1,TRBD1
CASSQEVNTEAFF,TGCGCCAGCAGTCAGGAGGTGAACACTGAAGCTTTCTTT,TRBJ1-1,-,TRBV23-1,-
CASPRPSGDLPSGDTQYF,TGTGCCAGCCCAAGGCCTAGCGGGGACCTCCCCTCGGGAGATACGCAGTATTTT,TRBJ2-3,-,TRBV21-1,-
CASSIDGVTQYF,TGTGCCAGTAGTATAGACGGAGTAACGCAGTATTTT,TRBJ2-3,once,TRBV19,-
CACHDRGDQPQHF,TGTGCCTGCCACGACAGGGGCGATCAGCCCCAGCATTTT,TRBJ1-5,-,TRBV30,TRBD1
CATQLGGISEAFF,TGTGCCACCCAACTCGGAGGGATCTCTGAAGCTTTCTTT,TRBJ1-1,-,TRBV10-3,-
CASSLRVGTYEQYF,TGTGCCAGCAGTCTTCGGGTTGGCACCTACGAGCAGTACTTC,TRBJ2-7,-,TRBV2,-
CATAGGSGITSYEQYF,TGTGCCACCGCGGGCGGTTCAGGTATAACCTCCTACGAGCAGTACTTC,TRBJ2-7,-,TRBV19,-
CASSHSGGRFNEQFF,TGCGCCAGCAGCCATAGCGGGGGCCGGTTCAATGAGCAGTTCTTC,TRBJ2-1,-,TRBV4-1,TRBD2
CASSPWTELNTEAFF,TGTGCCAGCAGTCCCTGGACAGAGCTGAACACTGAAGCTTTCTTT,TRBJ1-1,-,TRBV27,-
CASSYSLTGEQYF,TGTGCCAGCAGTTACTCCCTCACGGGTGAGCAGTACTTC,TRBJ2-7,-,TRBV6-6,-
CSVEVAALALTDTQYF,TGCAGCGTTGAAGTTGCTGCTTTGGCGCTCACAGATACGCAGTATTTT,TRBJ2-3,-,TRBV29-1,-
CASSGGHEQYF,TGTGCCAGCAGTGGGGGGCACGAGCAGTACTTC,TRBJ2-7,-,TRBV2,-
CASSLVDQGIQYF,TGTGCCAGCAGCTTAGTGGATCAGGGCATTCAGTACTTC,TRBJ2-4,once,TRBV7-8,-
CSARPGTEAFF,TGCAGTGCTAGACCGGGCACTGAAGCTTTCTTT,TRBJ1-1,-,TRBV20-1,-
CASRPYTGGRLDTQYF,TGTGCCAGCAGACCCTACACAGGGGGCAGATTGGATACGCAGTATTTT,TRBJ2-3,once,TRBV11-2,TRBD1
CASSYRGGEETQYF,TGCGCCAGCAGCTACCGGGGAGGGGAGGAGACCCAGTACTTC,TRBJ2-5,-,TRBV5-1,TRBD2
CASSRTGRTNTGELFF,TGCGCCAGCAGCCGCACCGGACGGACGAACACCGGGGAGCTGTTTTTT,TRBJ2-2,-,TRBV5-1,-
CAWSSPGTGYGYTF,TGTGCCTGGAGTTCACCCGGGACAGGGTATGGCTACACCTTC,TRBJ1-2,-,TRBV30,TRBD1
CASSLARNTEAFF,TGCGCCAGCAGCTTGGCCAGAAACACTGAAGCTTTCTTT,TRBJ1-1,-,TRBV5-1,-